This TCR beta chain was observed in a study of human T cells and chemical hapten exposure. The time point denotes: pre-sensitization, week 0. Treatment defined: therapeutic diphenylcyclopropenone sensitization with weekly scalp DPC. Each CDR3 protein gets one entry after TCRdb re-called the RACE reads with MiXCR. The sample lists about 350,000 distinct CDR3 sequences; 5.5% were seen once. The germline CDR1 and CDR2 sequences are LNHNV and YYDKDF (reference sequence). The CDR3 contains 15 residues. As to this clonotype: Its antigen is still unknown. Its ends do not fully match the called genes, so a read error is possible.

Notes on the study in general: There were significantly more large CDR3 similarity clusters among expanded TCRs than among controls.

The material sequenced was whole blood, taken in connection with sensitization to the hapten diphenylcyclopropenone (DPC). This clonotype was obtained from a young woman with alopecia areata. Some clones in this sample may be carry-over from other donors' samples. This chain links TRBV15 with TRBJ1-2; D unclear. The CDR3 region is CATSRGGSLAYDYTF. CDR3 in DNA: TGTGCCACCAGCAGAGGAGGCAGCCTCGCGTATGACTACACCTTC.